This T cell receptor beta chain is drawn from a study (dated 2022 in TCRdb). Per the germline V gene, SGDLS is the CDR1 and YYNGEE is the CDR2. Taken from cysteine to phenylalanine, the CDR3 has 17 residues. Here the CDR3 DNA is all that survives: 51 bases in frame from base 1. Germline trimming amounts to 5 bases on V and 5 bases on J, with 13 as the count of junction bases outside the gene matches. With regard to this clone: The antigen it recognizes is unknown. Nothing much larger sits one base from this clone, and base qualities are not available.

Survey-level sequencing on the immunoSEQ platform was used to profile the TCR beta chain repertoires. Turning to the authors' computational methods: Repertoire diversity was measured with the inverse Simpson index, and CDR3 amino acid length spectratypes and V-J pairing frequencies were compared. Clonotypes specific to SARS-CoV-2, CMV, influenza A and EBV were annotated by matching TCR beta CDR3 sequences against VDJdb. What TCRdb holds here is the immuneACCESS table cut down to in-frame rearrangements. Part of the clones is not present; checked against another copy, under half of the missing clones reflect an unresolved V gene, and the others are unexplained. The V and J calls and clone size are taken from that table; D and trimming were inferred from the DNA. The sample has some 70,000 clones on record, roughly 95% of them singletons. Under 4.5% of the sample rests with the top ten. What the research found in general, with its limitations: Further investigation, including longitudinal sampling and assessment of a control group, is stated by the authors to be required.

PBMCs were separated from peripheral blood, and TCR beta sequencing was performed on genomic DNA obtained from unsorted PBMCs. The source of this sequence is a man aged 35 to 55 with rheumatoid arthritis. Recombination linked TRBV9 to TRBJ2-3; TRBD2 matches 11 bases in the middle. Sequencing used PBMCs. The nucleotide sequence reads TGTGCCAGCAGTCTCACTAGCGGGAGTTTTTCGGGAGATACGCAGTATTTT. Translated, it reads CASSLTSGSFSGDTQYF.